This T cell receptor (beta chain) is drawn from a study of cytomegalovirus exposure and HLA in healthy donors. As for the study in general: Roughly 180 million T cells yielded more than 95 million unique TCR beta sequences, as an earlier analysis found.

This CDR3 is built from 13 residues. The germline V gene has CDR1 SGHAT and CDR2 FQNNGV. The V gene lost 0 bases and the J gene lost 4 bases, with 6 bases spanning the gap. To note about this clone: No antigen is known for it.

Findings and limits, study-wide: Researchers catalogued some 160 TCR beta chains as cytomegalovirus-associated.

PCR used 60 Vbeta primers and 13 Jbeta primers. The data were produced by immunoSEQ multiplex PCR, yet TCRdb's version contains in-frame clones alone and is incomplete. The sample includes 140,000 or so clones, approximately 78% of them seen just once. Sequenced: PBMCs. The receptor comes from a woman under 30 in good health and CMV-seropositive. The chain uses TRBV11-2 and TRBJ1-2; D is undetermined. The CDR3 nucleotides are TGTGCCAGCAGCTTAGACTTTCGCTATGGCTACACCTTC. Translated: CASSLDFRYGYTF. The full variable domain, in which reference TRBV11-2 and TRBJ1-2 provide the parts outside the CDR3, is EAGVAQSPRYKIIEKRQSVAFWCNPISGHATLYWYQQILGQGPKLLIQFQNNGVVDDSQLPKDRFSAERLKGVDSTLKIQPAKLEDSAVYLCASSLDFRYGYTFGSGTRLTVV.